Listed below are T cell receptor beta chains from one sample, sequenced in a study of blood T cell repertoires in COVID-19. Assay used: immunoSEQ multiplex PCR; TCRdb lists only in-frame clones, some missing. The table shows 200,000 to 250,000 clones, with around 90% occurring only once. Sequencing input: peripheral blood. These receptors originate from an older man with acute or convalescent COVID-19. The CDR3 runs from the conserved cysteine through the conserved F or W. The order of the fields is clone size, CDR3 length, D gene, J gene, V gene, CDR3 DNA, CDR3 protein. D genes are given only for firm matches. Clone size is stated in some rows and not others, as once, few, many or a class when expanded.

>.|15|TRBD1|TRBJ2-7|TRBV7-9
TGTGCCAGCAGCCCAAGGGACAGGGGGTACTACGAGCAGTACTTC
CASSPRDRGYYEQYF
>.|15|.|TRBJ2-2|TRBV18
TGTGCCAGCTCACAACTAGTGGCAGGTACCGGGGAGCTGTTTTTT
CASSQLVAGTGELFF
>once|13|TRBD2|TRBJ2-7|TRBV3-1/TRBV3-2
TGTGCCAGCTCTGGGACTAGCTACTACGAGCAGTACTTC
CASSGTSYYEQYF
>.|15|.|TRBJ1-5|TRBV10-3
TGTGCCATCAGTTCCTTCAGGGATAGCAATCAGCCCCAGCATTTT
CAISSFRDSNQPQHF
>.|13|.|TRBJ1-1|TRBV12-3/TRBV12-4
TGTGCCAGCAGTTTAGGTCAGGCCGGTGAAGCTTTCTTT
CASSLGQAGEAFF
>.|14|TRBD1|TRBJ2-3|TRBV7-8
TGTGCCAGCAGCCCCGGGACAGGAATCGCTACGCAGTATTTT
CASSPGTGIATQYF
>.|17|.|TRBJ2-3|TRBV21-1
TGTGCCAGCAGCACGGCCTGTGGAGCGGACGACACAGATACGCAGTATTTT
CASSTACGADDTDTQYF
>.|15|TRBD2|TRBJ2-7|TRBV11-2
TGTGCCAGCAGCTTAGGGGGGGGTAAGATCTACGAGCAGTACTTC
CASSLGGGKIYEQYF
>.|16|TRBD2|TRBJ2-3|TRBV5-1
TGCGCCAGCAGCTATCTAGCGGGAGGGCCCCCAGATACGCAGTATTTT
CASSYLAGGPPDTQYF
>.|13|TRBD1|TRBJ1-5|TRBV19
TGTGCCAGTCAACCCCGACAGGGTGGGCCCCAGCATTTT
CASQPRQGGPQHF
>.|14|TRBD1|TRBJ2-1|TRBV5-4
TGTGCCAGCAGCCCGACAGGGGGCTATGATGAGCAGTTCTTC
CASSPTGGYDEQFF
>.|12|.|TRBJ1-1|TRBV28
TGTGCCAGCGTTCCCGGGGGGCGGGAAGCTTTCTTT
CASVPGGREAFF
>.|16|.|TRBJ1-1|TRBV5-1
TGCGCCAGCAGCTTTTTTCCCCAGACAATGAACACTGAAGCTTTCTTT
CASSFFPQTMNTEAFF
>.|16|TRBD1|TRBJ2-7|TRBV23-1
TGCGCCAGCAGCCCGACCGGGACAGGCCATTCCTACGAGCAGTACTTC
CASSPTGTGHSYEQYF
>.|16|TRBD2|TRBJ2-5|TRBV7-2
TGTGCCAGCAGCTTAGGGTTTGCGGGAGGCCCCGAGACCCAGTACTTC
CASSLGFAGGPETQYF
>.|15|.|TRBJ1-2|TRBV4-1
TGCGCCAGCAGCCAAAATCCACCAGCTAACTATGGCTACACCTTC
CASSQNPPANYGYTF
>.|15|TRBD1|TRBJ1-2|TRBV6-5
TGTGCCAGCACCAAGCCAGGACAGGGTATAAGGGGCTACACCTTC
CASTKPGQGIRGYTF
>.|14|TRBD1|TRBJ2-2|TRBV5-4
TGTGCCAGCAGGCAGGGGGCGCAAACCGGGGAGCTGTTTTTT
CASRQGAQTGELFF
>.|18|.|TRBJ2-1|TRBV27
TGTGCCAGCAGTACCCGTTCGTGGCACTATAGCTCCTACAATGAGCAGTTCTTC
CASSTRSWHYSSYNEQFF
>.|14|.|TRBJ1-3|TRBV7-2
TGTGCCAGCAGCTCGTCGGGCTCTGGAAACACCATATATTTT
CASSSSGSGNTIYF
>.|16|.|TRBJ2-5|TRBV7-2
TGTGCCAGCAGCTTAATATCAGCCAGGTACCAAGAGACCCAGTACTTC
CASSLISARYQETQYF
>once|13|TRBD1|TRBJ2-1|TRBV5-1
TGCGCCAGCAGCTTGGATTATAGGGGGACAGAGCTCTTC
CASSLDYRGTELF
>.|15|.|TRBJ2-1|TRBV6-6
TGTGCCAGCAGCCTGTCTTGGGCCTACAGCAATGAGCAGTTCTTC
CASSLSWAYSNEQFF
>.|15|TRBD1|TRBJ2-1|TRBV12-5
TGTGCTAGTGGTTGGAGACAGGGATTGCGCAATGAGCAGTTCTTC
CASGWRQGLRNEQFF
>.|15|TRBD1|TRBJ1-5|TRBV10-3
TGTGCCATCAGTGAGACAGCGACAGGGGGTCAGCCCCAGCATTTT
CAISETATGGQPQHF
>.|14|.|TRBJ2-2|TRBV6-1
TGTGCCAGCAGTGAAAATAGGAACACCGGGGAGCTGTTTTTT
CASSENRNTGELFF
>once|14|.|TRBJ1-1|TRBV7-3
TGTGCCAGCAGCCGCCTACCGGGTGACCTTCAAGCTTTCTTT
CASSRLPGDLQAFF
>.|16|TRBD2|TRBJ2-3|TRBV6-1
TGTGCCAGCAGTGCCTACGGAGCGGGAGGTACAGATACGCAGTATTTT
CASSAYGAGGTDTQYF
>.|19|.|TRBJ1-6|TRBV18
TGTGCCAGCTCACCTCCTCGGACAAGTGGCCTCTCCTATAATTCACCCCTCCACTTT
CASSPPRTSGLSYNSPLHF
>.|21|TRBD2|TRBJ2-1|TRBV3-1/TRBV3-2
TGTGCCAGCAGCCAAGACAGGGGGGGGCAGTGGTGGCTAGCGGGACGGAATGAGCAGTTCTTC
CASSQDRGGQWWLAGRNEQFF
>.|14|TRBD1|TRBJ1-2|TRBV4-3
TGCGCCAGCAGCCAAGAACAGGGGGCAAGGGGCTACACCTTC
CASSQEQGARGYTF
>.|13|.|TRBJ1-1|TRBV30
TGTGCCTGGAGTGTCCAGGGTTACACTGAAGCTTTCTTT
CAWSVQGYTEAFF
>medium-sized|15|TRBD1|TRBJ1-2|TRBV7-3
TGTGCCAGCAGCTCGTCCGGGACAGGTTGGGATGGCTACACCTTC
CASSSSGTGWDGYTF
>.|13|TRBD2|TRBJ2-1|TRBV12-3/TRBV12-4
TGTGCCAGCAGTCTTAGCGGGAGATTTGAGCAGTTCTTC
CASSLSGRFEQFF
>.|15|TRBD1|TRBJ1-2|TRBV5-1
TGCGCCAGCAGCTCCCGTCCATCGACAGGGCTTGGCTACACCTTC
CASSSRPSTGLGYTF
>.|17|TRBD2|TRBJ2-3|TRBV2
TGTGCCAGCGAGGGGAGGGGCGGAGCTACTAGCACAGATACGCAGTATTTT
CASEGRGGATSTDTQYF
>.|13|TRBD2|TRBJ2-7|TRBV12-5
TGTGCTAGCGGACTAGCGGGAGTCGGCGAGCAGTACTTC
CASGLAGVGEQYF
>.|15|.|TRBJ1-3|TRBV3-1/TRBV3-2
TGTGCCAGCAGCCAAGGGAGACCCTCTGGAAACACCATATATTTT
CASSQGRPSGNTIYF
>.|19|.|TRBJ2-7|TRBV18
TGTGCCAGCTCGCGTATGGGGCGGACCCAAATAAGGGGTCCCTACGAGCAGTACTTC
CASSRMGRTQIRGPYEQYF
>.|17|TRBD2|TRBJ2-7|TRBV10-2
TGCGCCAGCAGTGGTTTGCGGACTAGCGGGGGCGCCTACGAGCAGTACTTC
CASSGLRTSGGAYEQYF
>once|14|.|TRBJ1-1|TRBV7-9
TGTGCCAGCAGCCCCGGACAGTTGAACACTGAAGCTTTCTTT
CASSPGQLNTEAFF
>.|14|TRBD2|TRBJ2-5|TRBV19
TGTGCCAGTAGTTTGGGACTAGTGGAAGAGACCCAGTACTTC
CASSLGLVEETQYF
>once|11|.|TRBJ2-7|TRBV6-2/TRBV6-3
TGTGCCAGCAGTTACTTCGACGAGCAGTACTTC
CASSYFDEQYF
>.|14|TRBD2|TRBJ2-5|TRBV7-3
TGTGCCAGCAGCTTGGGGGGGACGAAAGAGACCCAGTACTTC
CASSLGGTKETQYF
>.|19|TRBD1|TRBJ2-6|TRBV27
TGTGCCAGCAGTTTTCTTCGGGACAGGGGGCCAGGTGGGGCCAACGTCCTGACTTTC
CASSFLRDRGPGGANVLTF
>.|15|.|TRBJ2-1|TRBV27
TGTGCCAGCACAGGGGGGGGTAGCGGGGAAAATGAGCAGTTCTTC
CASTGGGSGENEQFF
>.|12|.|TRBJ1-1|TRBV5-5
TGTGCCAGCAGCCTCCCGGCCTCGGGAACTTTCTTT
CASSLPASGTFF
>.|13|.|TRBJ1-1|TRBV19
TGTGCCAGTAGTATAAGTCACAGGGACCCAGTTTTCTTT
CASSISHRDPVFF